Here is one T cell receptor beta chain with its context. The CDR3 totals 14 residues. Trimming removed 9 bases at V and 0 bases at J, with 12 bases between. Germline CDR1 reads WSHSY; CDR2 reads SAAADI. Profiling relied on immunoSEQ multiplex PCR, and the TCRdb table lists in-frame clones only, not all of them. The sample yields around 66,000 clones, around 85% seen once. This entry comes from a study of OX40 agonist ivuxolimab in advanced cancers. In the study overall: One patient with hepatocellular carcinoma and two with cutaneous melanoma, three in all, had partial responses.

Specimen: CD4+ or CD8+ T cells sorted from blood, collected in a trial of the OX40 agonist ivuxolimab. This TCR came from an adult with an advanced solid tumor such as melanoma, head and neck, liver or kidney cancer. This chain connects TRBV10-2 to TRBJ1-5, with D perhaps TRBD1 (6 bases). This CDR3 reads CASGRQDSNQPQHF. The CDR3 bases are TGCGCCAGTGGAAGACAGGATAGCAATCAGCCCCAGCATTTT.